Described below is a single T cell receptor (beta chain) sequence and its context. The antigen is unknown. The V end was cut by 1 base, the J end by 3 bases, with 9 bases between. The CDR3 is 14 residues long. Germline-derived CDR1 and CDR2 are SGHTA and FQGNSA. Combining a sample-barcoded 5' primer with a J-beta primer mix, a second PCR ran for roughly 6 to 11 cycles. MiXCR was run by TCRdb on the 5' RACE reads, yielding one entry per CDR3 protein. The table records roughly 2 million distinct CDR3 sequences, roughly 52% of them present only once. This entry belongs to a study of blood T cells in healthy people across ages. Study-level points and caveats: Conclusively comparing naive with antigen-experienced cells was impossible with unsorted PBMCs.

The TCR sequence derives from a middle-aged woman in good health. This chain links TRBV7-2 with TRBJ2-5, with unresolved D. What was sequenced was blood. The CDR3 nucleotides read TGTGCCAGCAGCTTAGGAAGCCTGAAAGAGACCCAGTACTTC. Its protein product is CASSLGSLKETQYF.